This TCR beta chain emerged from a study of T cell responses to AZD1222 COVID-19 vaccine. General observations from the study: Following two doses of AZD1222, Spike-specific TCR breadth and depth rose. Most donors were white British and more were female, and clonal diversity was possibly underestimated.

Germline CDR1 LGHDT, CDR2 YNNKEL (reference sequence). V was shortened by 4 bases and J by 0 bases, with 10 bases between the two germline ends. The length of the CDR3 is 14 residues. In regard to this clone: Its target is not known.

The method was immunoSEQ multiplex PCR; TCRdb's version includes in-frame clones alone and lacks a portion of them. The table lists approximately 180,000 clones, roughly 92% of them singletons, with about 9.4% in the top ten. The chain combines TRBV3-1 (or the pseudogene TRBV3-2) with TRBJ2-7; D may be TRBD1 (6 bases). The source material was peripheral blood, sampled on day 0 of AZD1222 vaccination. This TCR derives from an adult in good health. DNA for the CDR3: TGTGCCAGCAGCCTGGGGACATACTCCTACGAGCAGTACTTC. As protein: CASSLGTYSYEQYF.